Reported below is one T cell receptor beta chain. The junction shows a germline mismatch at one end, possibly a read error. These data originate in a study of cytomegalovirus exposure and HLA in healthy donors. Study as a whole: When 398 donors were genotyped, over 80% of them were found to fall in the Caucasian-associated ancestry cluster.

PCR employed 60 Vbeta and 13 Jbeta primers. Clones were sequenced by immunoSEQ multiplex PCR, and TCRdb holds only the in-frame ones, with some missing. The sample yields some 160,000 clones, more than 65% seen once. Germline V gene data show CDR1 as SGHAT and CDR2 as FQNNGV. The CDR3 is 15 amino acids. The gene calls are TRBV11-2 and TRBJ2-5; 8 positions agree with TRBD2. Sequenced sample: PBMCs. The sequence came from a woman aged 25 to 45 in good health and CMV-seronegative. CDR3 in DNA: TGTGCCAGCAGCCTAGATGGGACTAGGGGCGAGACCCAGTACTTC. Its translation: CASSLDGTRGETQYF.